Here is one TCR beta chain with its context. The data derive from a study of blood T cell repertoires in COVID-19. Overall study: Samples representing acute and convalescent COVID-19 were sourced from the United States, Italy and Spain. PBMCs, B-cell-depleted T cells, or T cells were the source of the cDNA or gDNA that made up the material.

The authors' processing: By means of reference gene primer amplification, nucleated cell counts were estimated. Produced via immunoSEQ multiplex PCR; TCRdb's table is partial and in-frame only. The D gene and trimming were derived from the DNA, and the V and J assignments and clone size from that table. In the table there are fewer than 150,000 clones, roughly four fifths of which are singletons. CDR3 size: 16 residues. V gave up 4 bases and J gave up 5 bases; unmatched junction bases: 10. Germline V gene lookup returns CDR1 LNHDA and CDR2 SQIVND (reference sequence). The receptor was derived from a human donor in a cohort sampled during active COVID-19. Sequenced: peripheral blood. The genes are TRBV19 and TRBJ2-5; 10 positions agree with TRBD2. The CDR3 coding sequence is TGTGCCAGTAGTACCACCGGCAGCGGGGGGGAGGAGACCCAGTACTTC. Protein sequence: CASSTTGSGGEETQYF. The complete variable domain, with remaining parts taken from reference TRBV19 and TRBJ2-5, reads DGGITQSPKYLFRKEGQNVTLSCEQNLNHDAMYWYRQDPGQGLRLIYYSQIVNDFQKGDIAEGYSVSREKKESFPLTVTSAQKNPTAFYLCASSTTGSGGEETQYFGPGTRLLVL.